The sequence of this T cell receptor beta chain was determined in a study of blood T cells in healthy people across ages. Study results and caveats: Possibly, changes in expanded clonotypes were confounded because donor CMV status was unknown.

Primed by a sample-barcoded 5' primer and a J-beta primer mix, a second PCR proceeded for about 7 to 11 cycles. A template-switch adaptor with 12 random nucleotides tagged each cDNA molecule. At least 2.5 million CDR3-containing paired-end reads were obtained per sample. TCRdb reprocessed the 5' RACE reads via MiXCR and lists one record per CDR3 protein. The sample comprises more than 500,000 distinct CDR3 sequences, 25% to 30% of which are singletons, and about 18% rests with the top ten. This clonotype was observed a handful of times. The antigen is undetermined. Every sample had a minimum of 6.5 million PBMCs isolated. The CDR3 length is 17 residues. Germline CDR1 DFQATT, CDR2 SNEGSKA (reference sequence). After removal of 0 bases from V and 10 bases from J, the junction contained 13 bases not matched to a gene.

The clonotype was recovered from a woman between 65 and 79 years old in good health. What was sequenced was blood. This chain joins TRBV20-1 and TRBJ2-3, with 13 bases matching TRBD2. The CDR3 DNA follows: TGCAGTGCTAGAGATCCCCGGGGTACTAGCGGGGGGGAGGCGCAGTATTTT. The encoded protein is CSARDPRGTSGGEAQYF.